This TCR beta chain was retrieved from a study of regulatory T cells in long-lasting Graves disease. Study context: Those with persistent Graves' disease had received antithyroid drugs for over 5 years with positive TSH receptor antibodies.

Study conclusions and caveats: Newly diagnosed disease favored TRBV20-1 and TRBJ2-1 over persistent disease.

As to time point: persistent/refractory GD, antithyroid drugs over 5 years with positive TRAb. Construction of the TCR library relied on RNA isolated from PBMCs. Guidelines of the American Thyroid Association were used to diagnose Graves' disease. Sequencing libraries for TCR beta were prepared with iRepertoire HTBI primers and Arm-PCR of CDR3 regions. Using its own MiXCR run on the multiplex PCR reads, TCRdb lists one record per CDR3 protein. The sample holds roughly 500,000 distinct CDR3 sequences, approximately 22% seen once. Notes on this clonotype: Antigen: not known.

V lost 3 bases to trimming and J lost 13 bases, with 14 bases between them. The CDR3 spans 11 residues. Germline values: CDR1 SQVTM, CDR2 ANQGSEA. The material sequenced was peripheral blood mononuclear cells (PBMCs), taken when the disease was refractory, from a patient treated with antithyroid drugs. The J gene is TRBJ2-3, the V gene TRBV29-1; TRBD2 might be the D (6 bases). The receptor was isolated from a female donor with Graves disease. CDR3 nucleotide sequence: TGCAGCGTTGATGATCGCGCGGGAAAGTATTTT. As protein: CSVDDRAGKYF.